The 14 T cell receptor beta chains given below trace back to one sample, sequenced in a study of OX40 agonist ivuxolimab in advanced cancers. TCRdb's copy holds only in-frame clones and misses some; the assay was immunoSEQ multiplex PCR. The sample has 67,000 or so clones; about 86% are singletons. This specimen consisted of CD4+ or CD8+ T cells sorted from blood, obtained in a trial of the OX40 agonist ivuxolimab. Receptors were obtained from an adult with an advanced solid tumor such as melanoma, head and neck, liver or kidney cancer.

This CDR3 reads CASRQDGGVNEQFF. The CDR3 coding sequence is TGTGCCAGCAGGCAAGACGGGGGGGTAAATGAGCAGTTCTTC. V usage is TRBV7-9 and J usage is TRBJ2-1; 8 nucleotides line up with TRBD2. The CDR3 spans 14 residues. Germline V gives CDR1 SEHNR, CDR2 FQNEAQ (reference sequence). The V and J ends lost 6 bases and 7 bases, in that order; junction bases with no gene match: 8.

Of note for this clone: The identical CDR3 is also encoded by other nucleotide sequences in the sample. The genes are TRBV19 and TRBJ1-5, with D possibly TRBD1 on 6 matching bases. V shed 5 bases and J shed 7 bases, with 12 bases lying between them. Germline values: CDR1 LNHDA, CDR2 SQIVND (reference sequence). The CDR3 totals 13 residues. The CDR3, as DNA: TGTGCCAGTAGTCTACAGGGAAGGCAGCCCCAGCATTTT. Its protein is CASSLQGRQPQHF.

A word on this clone: One end of the junction fails to match germline, which may point to a read error. The chain links TRBV7-7 to TRBJ1-3, with D unclear. Germline lookup yields CDR1 SSHAT and CDR2 FNYEAQ (reference sequence). The CDR3 extends over 13 amino acids. The CDR3 here is CASSPHPGDTIYF. The CDR3 DNA is TGTGCTAGCAGCCCTCATCCTGGAGACACCATATATTTT.

This clone occurred a few times. The V and J genes are TRBV25-1 and TRBJ1-2, with a tentative D call TRBD1 (6 bases). V was clipped by 8 bases and J by 7 bases, with 17 bases between them. Germline V lookup: CDR1 MGHDK, CDR2 SYGVNS. This CDR3 spans 13 amino acids. The CDR3 protein is CASGQSGEGGYTF. The CDR3, as DNA: TGTGCCAGCGGACAGTCGGGGGAGGGTGGCTACACCTTC.

The genes are TRBV5-6 and TRBJ2-2; 11 nucleotides line up with TRBD2. Per the germline V gene, CDR1 is SGHDT and CDR2 is YYEEEE. There are 16 residues in the CDR3. With 4 bases clipped from V and 4 bases from J, the junction kept 6 bases outside the gene matches. The CDR3: CASSGGLADATGELFF. In nucleotides, the CDR3 is TGTGCCAGCAGCGGGGGACTAGCGGACGCCACCGGGGAGCTGTTTTTT.

This chain connects TRBV11-2 to TRBJ2-3; no firm D call. From germline, CDR1 is SGHAT and CDR2 FQNNGV. With 1 base removed from V and 3 bases from J, the gap between germline ends came to 8 bases. This CDR3 has 14 residues. Written as DNA, the CDR3 is TGTGCCAGCAGCTTAGGTGGCGGTACAGATACGCAGTATTTT. Its translation is CASSLGGGTDTQYF.

This chain joins TRBV4-3 and TRBJ2-2; 7 bases align to TRBD2. CDR3 length: 15 residues. Unmatched junction bases numbered 3, after V lost 5 bases and J lost 0 bases. Germline V gene sequence: CDR1 LGHNA, CDR2 YSLEER. The CDR3 nucleotides are TGCGCCAGCAGCTTAGCGGGCTCGAACACCGGGGAGCTGTTTTTT. Translation gives CASSLAGSNTGELFF.

The chain joins TRBV7-6 to TRBJ1-3; D may be TRBD1 (5 bases). V lost 1 base, J lost 2 bases, and 12 bases lay in between. Germline CDR1 and CDR2: SGHVS and FNYEAQ. This CDR3 has 16 amino acids. CDR3 DNA sequence: TGTGCCAGCAGCTTAGAACCAGGGAACACTGGAAACACCATATATTTT. It specifies CASSLEPGNTGNTIYF.

The chain employs TRBV19 and TRBJ1-5; D might be TRBD1 (5 bases). Trimming took 5 bases from V and 3 from J, leaving 23 bases between them. Germline V gives CDR1 LNHDA, CDR2 SQIVND (reference sequence). The length of the CDR3 is 18 residues. CDR3 in DNA: TGTGCCAGTAGTCGAGCCAGGGCGACGGGTTATACCAATCAGCCCCAGCATTTT. Amino acids: CASSRARATGYTNQPQHF.

The chain joins TRBV15 to TRBJ2-5; perhaps D is TRBD1 or TRBD2 (5 bases each). This CDR3 comprises 13 residues. Germline V lookup: CDR1 LNHNV, CDR2 YYDKDF (reference sequence). Trimming shortened V by 4 bases and J by 4 bases, and 10 bases separated the two germline ends. The CDR3 reads CATSKPGRETQYF. The CDR3 DNA sequence: TGTGCCACCAGCAAACCAGGGAGAGAGACCCAGTACTTC.

This chain joins TRBV7-3 and TRBJ2-7; D is undetermined. Trimming took 2 bases from V and 4 from J, leaving 3 bases between them. The CDR3 sequence is 11 residues long. Germline V CDR1 and CDR2: SGHTA, FQGTGA. In DNA form, the CDR3 reads TGTGCCAGCAGCTTATTATACGAGCAGTACTTC. Its protein is CASSLLYEQYF.

The chain uses TRBV5-1 and TRBJ2-1, with TRBD2 matching 9 bases. The CDR3 runs 15 residues. From germline, CDR1 is SGHRS and CDR2 YFSETQ. The ends lost 3 bases at V and 6 bases at J; junction bases unmatched: 7. DNA for the CDR3: TGCGCCAGCAGCTCCAGCGGGAGGTGGCTCAATGAGCAGTTCTTC. Translating gives CASSSSGRWLNEQFF. Combining the CDR3 with reference TRBV5-1 and TRBJ2-1 gives the whole variable domain KAGVTQTPRYLIKTRGQQVTLSCSPISGHRSVSWYQQTPGQGLQFLFEYFSETQRNKGNFPGRFSGRQFSNSRSEMNVSTLELGDSALYLCASSSSGRWLNEQFFGPGTRLTVL.

The chain employs TRBV28 and TRBJ1-5; D is unclear. Per germline, CDR1 MDHEN and CDR2 SYDVKM. V lost 6 bases and J 7 bases, leaving 13 bases between the germline ends. The CDR3 has 13 amino acids. Written as DNA, the CDR3 is TGTGCCAGCAGGGACGTCGAGAGGCAGCCCCAGCATTTT. Translating it yields CASRDVERQPQHF.

The chain has TRBV9 and TRBJ2-2; the D gene is possibly TRBD2 (5 bases). The CDR3 totals 15 residues. Germline CDR1 SGDLS, CDR2 YYNGEE. With 4 bases removed from V and 0 bases from J, the gap between germline ends came to 10 bases. This chain's CDR3 is CASSPGLANTGELFF. Here the CDR3 DNA reads TGTGCCAGCAGCCCAGGACTGGCGAACACCGGGGAGCTGTTTTTT.